This T cell receptor beta chain was recovered during a study of T cell responses to AZD1222 COVID-19 vaccine. For the study at large: The analysis combined second doses at about 4 or about 12 weeks. Study outcomes and limitations: With dominance at 160-218 and 743-854, vaccine-associated CD4 TCRs spanned spike. The breadth and depth of Spike-specific TCRs increased once two AZD1222 doses had been given.

CDR1 is MDHEN, CDR2 SYDVKM, per germline. The CDR3 spans 14 residues. Trimming shortened V by 6 bases and J by 3 bases, and 14 bases separated the two germline ends. A word on this clone: The antigen is not known.

Assay used: immunoSEQ multiplex PCR; TCRdb lists only in-frame clones, some missing. The sample consists of approximately 89,000 clones, under 95% of them appearing once. This rearrangement joins TRBV28 to TRBJ1-2; weak D call: TRBD1 (5 bases). The TCR sequence derives from an adult in good health. Sequencing was performed on peripheral blood, taken on day 0 of AZD1222 vaccination. CDR3 nucleotides: TGTGCCAGCAGACCCGGGGCAGGGTACTATGGCTACACCTTC. Residues: CASRPGAGYYGYTF.